This T cell receptor (beta chain) originates from a study of Ad26.COV2.S vaccination and SARS-CoV-2 variants. Study information: The trial was COV1001 and the donor's arm was Ad26.COV2.S.

Germline assignment: CDR1 LGHNA and CDR2 YNFKEQ. V was clipped by 2 bases and J by 6 bases, with 11 bases between them. This CDR3 has 13 residues. Sequenced by immunoSEQ multiplex PCR; TCRdb stores in-frame clones only, minus some. The table includes a few hundred thousand clones, approximately 89% detected once. As for treatment: 19 received Ad26.COV2.S at low or high dose, single or two shots; 5 received placebo; per-sample allocation not given. Sampling was done on day 63 after the first vaccine or placebo injection. This clone came up a few times. The TCR originated in a person aged 18 to 59 who received the Ad26.COV2.S COVID-19 vaccine or a placebo. The chain recombines TRBV4-2 with TRBJ2-7, with D unclear. Specimen: peripheral blood, collected in a trial of Ad26.COV2.S vaccine versus placebo. The CDR3 is CASSQNLRGEQYF. The CDR3 coding sequence is TGTGCCAGCAGCCAAAATTTGCGTGGCGAGCAGTACTTC.